This T cell receptor beta chain emerged from a study of glioma-infiltrating T cells listed by TCRdb under 2016. As for the study more broadly: TCR alpha- and beta-chain repertoires were sequenced from glioma tissue, non-neoplastic brain tissue and matched peripheral blood mononuclear cells. To measure divergence between tissue and blood T-cell populations, each tissue-infiltrating repertoire was compared with the peripheral blood repertoire of the same patient. The paired cohort comprised three low-grade glioma patients, roughly 8 primary glioblastoma patients and three non-glioma patients contributing non-neoplastic brain tissue. The paper's findings and limits, for the study overall: The group comparisons were based on small numbers of patients: three non-neoplastic, three low-grade glioma and roughly eight glioblastoma patients. VJ-independent divergence between tissue and blood was found to be below expectation in non-neoplastic patients but above expectation in all gliomas, particularly low-grade gliomas. Very few CDR3 sequences were found to be shared between tissue and blood, and this scarcity was attributed to high CDR3 diversity and limited sampling.

Between the V and J ends, shortened by 0 bases and 2 bases respectively, the junction contains 7 bases. Looking up the germline V gene yields CDR1 SGHVS and CDR2 FQNEAQ. Including the terminal cysteine and phenylalanine, the CDR3 comprises 14 residues. CDR3 DNA is the only sequence kept; it has 42 bases, read in frame from the first base. There are many counts of this clonotype. Its antigen target is currently unknown. Per-base qualities were not stored, and no clone one base away is much larger. TCR alpha and beta CDR3 regions were amplified with the iRepertoire nested amplicon-rescue multiplex PCR (arm-PCR) platform from RNA. The input for one-step reverse transcription and amplification was about 95-400 ng of tissue mRNA or PBMC total RNA. After bead purification, a secondary multiplex PCR added Illumina adapters, and libraries were gel-purified between 200 and 400 bp. Internal 6-nucleotide barcodes were carried by the libraries and were used for demultiplexing. Sequencing of libraries was performed on an Illumina MiSeq with 2x220 or 2x250 nucleotide paired-end reads. The study's own analysis went as follows. Paired reads were merged with FLASH 1.2.11 and aligned to the GRCh37 human genome with BWA-MEM before extracting TRA and TRB reads. An IMGT-derived reference of cassette sequences and CDR3 motifs, with pseudogenes included, was used for V and J assignment. Three-frame translation of reads was performed, and productive CDR3s were defined as those with a C...FGXG motif and no stop codons. A clonotype was defined as a unique combination of a V-J cassette pair and a CDR3 amino acid sequence. Filtering of reads was based on Hamming distance, with the threshold set by the sequence error rate of each sample in mapped regions. The public reads were quality trimmed at Q25 with fastp and then assembled into clones with MiXCR by TCRdb, keeping productive beta chains. Under each unique CDR3 protein, matching rows form one entry showing the most common genes and DNA. TCRdb's processing, not the authors' own work, is the source of the V and J calls. The sample records about 180,000 distinct CDR3 sequences, more than 35% of which are singletons. The top ten hold 5% to 5.5% of the sample.

This chain joins TRBV7-8 to TRBJ1-1, with the D gene too uncertain to name. This TCR derives from a human donor with low-grade glioma or glioblastoma, undergoing nonglioma brain surgery, or in good health (not recorded which). The sample taken for sequencing was glioma tissue, nonneoplastic brain tissue, or PBMCs (not recorded which). The CDR3 loop reads CASSLAALNTEAFF. The nucleotide sequence is given as TGTGCCAGCAGCTTAGCGGCACTAAACACTGAAGCTTTCTTT. The CDR3 plus the reference TRBV7-8 and TRBJ1-1 genes for the other parts give the full variable domain: GAGVSQSPRYKVAKRGQDVALRCDPISGHVSLFWYQQALGQGPEFLTYFQNEAQLDKSGLPSDRFFAERPEGSVSTLKIQRTQQEDSAVYLCASSLAALNTEAFFGQGTRLTVV.